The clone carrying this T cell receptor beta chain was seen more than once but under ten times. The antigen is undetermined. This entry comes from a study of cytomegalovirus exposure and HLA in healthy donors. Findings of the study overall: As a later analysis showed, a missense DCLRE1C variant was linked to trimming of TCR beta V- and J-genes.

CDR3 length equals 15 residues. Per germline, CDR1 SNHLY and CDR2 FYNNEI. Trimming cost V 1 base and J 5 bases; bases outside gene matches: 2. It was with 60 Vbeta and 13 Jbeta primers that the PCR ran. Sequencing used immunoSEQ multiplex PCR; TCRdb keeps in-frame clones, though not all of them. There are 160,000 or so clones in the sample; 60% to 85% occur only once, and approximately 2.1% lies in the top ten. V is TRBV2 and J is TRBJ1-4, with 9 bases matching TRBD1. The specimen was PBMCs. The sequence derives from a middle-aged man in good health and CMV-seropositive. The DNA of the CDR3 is TGTGCCAGCAGTGAAGACAGGGGGCGAAATGAAAAACTGTTTTTT. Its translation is CASSEDRGRNEKLFF.